This is a list of T cell receptor beta chains from one sample in a study of regulatory T cells in long-lasting Graves disease. TCRdb called the multiplex PCR reads again in MiXCR, with one record for every CDR3 protein. Of about 620,000 distinct CDR3 sequences listed, roughly 15% are singletons. This sample was also put to use in a study of T cells in Graves' hyperthyroidism and ophthalmopathy.

The sample in question was peripheral blood mononuclear cells (PBMCs), obtained at new diagnosis, from a patient treated with antithyroid drugs. The source of these receptors is a woman younger than 45 with Graves disease. Both conserved end residues are part of each CDR3. A D gene is named only where the DNA matches it firmly. Where a row states a size, it is once, few, many or the class of an expanded clone; other rows omit it.

>TRBJ2-7|.|many|TRBV20-1
TGCAGTGCCCGCCCAAGGGGAGGCGGCTCCTACGAGCAGTACTTC
CSARPRGGGSYEQYF
>TRBJ1-1|TRBD1|.|TRBV3-1
TGTGCCAGCAGCCAAGTTTCGGGGGGACAGGGAGGTCCTGGCGCTTTCTTT
CASSQVSGGQGGPGAFF
>TRBJ2-7|.|few|TRBV6-6
TGTGCCAGCAGTTACTCGATTGGGCAGACCTCCTACGAGCAGTACTTC
CASSYSIGQTSYEQYF
>TRBJ2-1|.|few|TRBV18
TGTGCCAGCTCGGGGCAGGCTCAGGGAGAGCAGTTCTTC
CASSGQAQGEQFF
>TRBJ1-2|.|many|TRBV28
TGTGCCAGCAGTTTATCAGGACAGAGAATTGCCTATGGCTACACCTTC
CASSLSGQRIAYGYTF
>TRBJ1-1|TRBD1|many|TRBV18
TGTGCCAGCTCACCAGACAGGGGGGCTGAAGCTTTCTTT
CASSPDRGAEAFF
>TRBJ1-6|TRBD1|few|TRBV20-1
TGCAGTGCTAGAGACTGGGCCAGGGGGCAGGTTTCACCCCTCCACTTT
CSARDWARGQVSPLHF
>TRBJ2-3|TRBD2|many|TRBV11-2
TGTGCCAGCAGTAGTGGACTAGCGGGAGGCGCTACGCAGTATTTT
CASSSGLAGGATQYF
>TRBJ2-2|.|few|TRBV5-1
TGCGCCAGCAGGGTTAGTGCGGCGAACACCGGGGAGCTGTTTTTT
CASRVSAANTGELFF
>TRBJ1-5|.|many|TRBV2
TGTGCCAGCAGTGGTATCGTCGAGAGTCAGCCCCAGCATTTT
CASSGIVESQPQHF
>TRBJ2-5|.|many|TRBV11-2
TGTGCCAGCAGCCAACCCCCGAGGGAGACCCAGTACTTC
CASSQPPRETQYF
>TRBJ2-1|TRBD2|.|TRBV20-1
TGCAGTGCCAAAACTAGCGGGGTCGATGAGCAGTTCTTC
CSAKTSGVDEQFF
>TRBJ2-3|TRBD2|many|TRBV2
TGTGCCAGGGTAGCGGGAGCCGGAGATACGCAGTATTTT
CARVAGAGDTQYF
>TRBJ2-5|.|.|TRBV20-1
TGCAGTGCTAGAGATGGCGGCGGGGCCCAGTACTTC
CSARDGGGAQYF
>TRBJ1-1|.|many|TRBV29-1
TGCAGCGTTGAAGGGGAACTCGGGCCAGCTTTCTTT
CSVEGELGPAFF